This entry lists 18 T cell receptor beta chains sequenced from one sample in a study of OX40 agonist ivuxolimab in advanced cancers. Repertoires were generated with immunoSEQ multiplex PCR, while TCRdb's copy carries only in-frame clones and drops some. Among 50,000 to 65,000 clones listed, 70% to 90% were seen once. Sequenced here: CD4+ or CD8+ T cells sorted from blood, sampled in a trial of the OX40 agonist ivuxolimab. These receptors were collected from an adult with an advanced solid tumor such as melanoma, head and neck, liver or kidney cancer.

This chain joins TRBV5-1 and TRBJ2-5; 7 bases map to TRBD1. J lost 1 base, V lost 1 base, and 4 bases had no gene match. The CDR3 extends over 15 amino acids. The germline gives CDR1 SGHRS, CDR2 YFSETQ. The CDR3 DNA follows: TGCGCCAGCAGCTTGACAGGGGCGGTCCAAGAGACCCAGTACTTC. Encoded protein: CASSLTGAVQETQYF.

The chain uses TRBV6-5 and TRBJ1-1; TRBD1 agrees at 11 bases. The V gene end was trimmed by 6 bases and the J gene end by 5 bases; junction bases not matched to a gene: 8. The V gene's germline CDR1 is MNHEY and CDR2 SVGAGI. CDR3 length: 15 residues. The CDR3 DNA reads as TGTGCCAGCAGCCCCCCCGGGACAGGGGGAACTGAAGCTTTCTTT. The encoded protein is CASSPPGTGGTEAFF.

The chain employs TRBV6-6 and TRBJ2-7; D is perhaps TRBD2 (7 bases). V lost 8 bases to trimming and J lost 4 bases, with 18 bases between them. This CDR3 has 14 residues. CDR1 is MNHNY and CDR2 is SVGAGI in the germline V gene (reference sequence). The CDR3 DNA sequence: TGTGCCAGCTCCCCACGGGGGGCTTTTTACGAGCAGTACTTC. Translated: CASSPRGAFYEQYF.

The rearrangement links TRBV5-6 to TRBJ1-1; D uncertain. Germline V gene lookup returns CDR1 SGHDT and CDR2 YYEEEE. V lost 2 bases, J lost 4 bases, and 9 bases lay in between. The CDR3 is made up of 13 amino acids. The CDR3 protein is CASSLMVSTEAFF. The CDR3 DNA is TGTGCCAGCAGCTTAATGGTTAGCACTGAAGCTTTCTTT.

V gene TRBV6-4 combines with J gene TRBJ1-6, with D perhaps TRBD1 (5 bases). The CDR3 contains 15 residues. Germline V gives CDR1 MRHNA, CDR2 SNTAGT. V was pared by 6 bases and J by 3 bases, with 12 bases between. CDR3 sequence reads: CASREQANYNSPLHF. The DNA for the CDR3 is TGTGCCAGCAGAGAACAGGCCAACTATAATTCACCCCTCCACTTT.

The chain links TRBV10-1 to TRBJ1-1, with a tentative D call TRBD1 (6 bases). The CDR3 extends over 13 amino acids. V lost 0 bases and J lost 10, with 12 bases in between. Per the germline V gene, CDR1 is WNHNN and CDR2 is SYGVQD (reference sequence). The CDR3 DNA reads as TGCGCCAGCAGTGAGTCGCTTAAAGGGGGAGCTTTCTTT. Its translation: CASSESLKGGAFF.

The chain couples TRBV5-1 to TRBJ1-3; 9 positions match TRBD1. The CDR3 covers 14 residues. Trimming took 4 bases from V and 4 from J; bases not matched to a gene: 3. Germline V gene sequence: CDR1 SGHRS, CDR2 YFSETQ. The CDR3 loop is CASSGDRAGNTIYF. Written as DNA, the CDR3 is TGCGCCAGCAGCGGGGACAGGGCCGGAAACACCATATATTTT.

This clone occurred once. V gene TRBV5-1 combines with J gene TRBJ1-5, with D possibly matching TRBD1 (5 bases). V gave up 0 bases and J gave up 5 bases, with 9 bases separating them. The CDR3 is 14 amino acids. The germline V gene has CDR1 SGHRS and CDR2 YFSETQ. The CDR3 DNA reads TGCGCCAGCAGCTTGGGGGTGGGACATCAGCCCCAGCATTTT. Translation gives CASSLGVGHQPQHF.

This clone was seen more than once but under ten times. V gene TRBV7-9 combines with J gene TRBJ1-6; the D gene is possibly TRBD1 (5 bases). With 5 bases removed from V and 10 bases from J, the gap between germline ends came to 15 bases. This CDR3 region has 14 residues. CDR1 SEHNR and CDR2 FQNEAQ come from the germline V gene (reference sequence). CDR3 bases: TGTGCCAGCAGCGCCCCGGGACCGGTATCACCCCTCCACTTT. Amino acids: CASSAPGPVSPLHF.

The chain carries TRBV19 and TRBJ1-4, with D possibly TRBD1 on 5 matching bases. Germline loops: CDR1 LNHDA, CDR2 SQIVND (reference sequence). V was pared by 7 bases and J by 2 bases, with 11 bases between. The CDR3 sequence is 14 residues long. CDR3 bases: TGTGCCAGTAAAAGGGGCCAGACTAATGAAAAACTGTTTTTT. Translated, it gives CASKRGQTNEKLFF.

The rearrangement joins TRBV18 to TRBJ1-2, with 7 bases fitting TRBD1. The ends lost 6 bases at V and 4 bases at J; junction bases unmatched: 11. This CDR3 spans 15 amino acids. Germline V gene data show CDR1 as KGHSH and CDR2 as LQKENI. The CDR3 spells CASSERDRAGYGYTF. As DNA, the CDR3 is TGTGCCAGCTCCGAGAGAGACAGGGCGGGCTATGGCTACACCTTC.

In DNA, the CDR3 is TGTGCCAGCAGTGGGGGGCGGGGCAATCAGCCCCAGCATTTT. This sequence encodes CASSGGRGNQPQHF. The rearrangement uses TRBV25-1 and TRBJ1-5; D is perhaps TRBD1 (6 bases). CDR1 is MGHDK, CDR2 SYGVNS, per germline. The CDR3 spans 14 residues. V gave up 4 bases and J gave up 2 bases, with 9 bases separating them.

V is TRBV19 and J is TRBJ2-1; 16 positions match TRBD2. V lost 6 bases to trimming and J lost 3 bases; unmatched junction nucleotides: 8. CDR1 and CDR2 (germline): LNHDA, SQIVND (reference sequence). The CDR3 is made up of 18 amino acids. For the CDR3, the DNA is TGTGCCAGTAGCCATGGGACTAGCGGGGGGGCTAACTACAATGAGCAGTTCTTC. This sequence encodes CASSHGTSGGANYNEQFF.

V usage is TRBV7-9 and J usage is TRBJ2-7; 11 bases are a match to TRBD2. V was clipped by 1 base and J by 7 bases; unmatched bases: 6. Germline V gene data show CDR1 as SEHNR and CDR2 as FQNEAQ (reference sequence). The CDR3 runs to 15 residues. CDR3 DNA sequence: TGTGCCAGCAGCTTAGTTAGCGGGGGGGCCAGGGAGCAGTACTTC. Its translation: CASSLVSGGAREQYF. Complete variable domain (other parts from reference TRBV7-9 and TRBJ2-7): DTGVSQNPRHKITKRGQNVTFRCDPISEHNRLYWYRQTLGQGPEFLTYFQNEAQLEKSRLLSDRFSAERPKGSFSTLEIQRTEQGDSAMYLCASSLVSGGAREQYFGPGTRLTVT.

The chain employs TRBV12-2 and TRBJ1-4. TRBV12-2 is annotated as a pseudogene. The CDR3 contains 18 residues. The CDR3 DNA reads as TGTGCAAGTCGCTTAGCCTACTCGGGCCCTACAACTAATGAAAAACTGTTTTTT. It is translated as CASRLAYSGPTTNEKLFF.

The chain couples TRBV2 to TRBJ1-4; D gene unclear. V lost 8 bases and J 8 bases, leaving 15 bases between the germline ends. This CDR3 comprises 13 residues. Germline V lookup: CDR1 SNHLY, CDR2 FYNNEI. The CDR3 reads CASRTREREKLFF. CDR3 nucleotides: TGTGCCAGCCGTACGAGGGAACGGGAAAAACTGTTTTTT. Combining the CDR3 with reference TRBV2 and TRBJ1-4 gives the whole variable domain EPEVTQTPSHQVTQMGQEVILRCVPISNHLYFYWYRQILGQKVEFLVSFYNNEISEKSEIFDDQFSVERPDGSNFTLKIRSTKLEDSAMYFCASRTREREKLFFGSGTQLSVL.

This chain connects TRBV5-1 to TRBJ1-5; D not certain. Germline CDR1 and CDR2: SGHRS and YFSETQ. The CDR3 has 13 residues. Trimming stripped 7 bases from V and 4 bases from J, with 12 bases between. The CDR3 region is CASSSRGNQPQHF. The CDR3 coding sequence is TGCGCCAGCTCCAGCAGAGGAAATCAGCCCCAGCATTTT. Variable domain in full (rest from reference TRBV5-1 and TRBJ1-5): KAGVTQTPRYLIKTRGQQVTLSCSPISGHRSVSWYQQTPGQGLQFLFEYFSETQRNKGNFPGRFSGRQFSNSRSEMNVSTLELGDSALYLCASSSRGNQPQHFGDGTRLSIL.

The chain couples TRBV5-4 to TRBJ1-6, with 9 bases identical to TRBD1. Germline CDR1 SGHNT, CDR2 YYREEE (reference sequence). V was clipped by 4 bases and J by 7 bases; unmatched bases: 9. The CDR3 loop spans 16 amino acids. The CDR3 is CASSKGQGSRNSPLHF. CDR3 coding DNA: TGTGCCAGCAGCAAGGGACAGGGTAGTAGGAATTCACCCCTCCACTTT.